Included here is one TCR beta chain sequence, with context. This entry belongs to a study of blood T cell repertoires in COVID-19. Background on the study: Sites in the United States, Italy and Spain provided acute and convalescent COVID-19 samples.

There are 15 residues in the CDR3. V lost 0 bases and J lost 2, with 8 bases in between. Germline loops: CDR1 LNHNV, CDR2 YYDKDF (reference sequence). Clones were sequenced by immunoSEQ multiplex PCR, and TCRdb holds only the in-frame ones, with some missing. The sample shows about 48,000 clones, about 86% of them seen only once. V usage is TRBV15 and J usage is TRBJ1-5; no clear D. Sequencing was carried out using peripheral blood. The receptor's source is a woman of 80 years or more with acute or convalescent COVID-19. CDR3 sequence: CATSRDLGGNQPQHF. CDR3 nucleotides: TGTGCCACCAGCAGAGATCTGGGCGGCAATCAGCCCCAGCATTTT.